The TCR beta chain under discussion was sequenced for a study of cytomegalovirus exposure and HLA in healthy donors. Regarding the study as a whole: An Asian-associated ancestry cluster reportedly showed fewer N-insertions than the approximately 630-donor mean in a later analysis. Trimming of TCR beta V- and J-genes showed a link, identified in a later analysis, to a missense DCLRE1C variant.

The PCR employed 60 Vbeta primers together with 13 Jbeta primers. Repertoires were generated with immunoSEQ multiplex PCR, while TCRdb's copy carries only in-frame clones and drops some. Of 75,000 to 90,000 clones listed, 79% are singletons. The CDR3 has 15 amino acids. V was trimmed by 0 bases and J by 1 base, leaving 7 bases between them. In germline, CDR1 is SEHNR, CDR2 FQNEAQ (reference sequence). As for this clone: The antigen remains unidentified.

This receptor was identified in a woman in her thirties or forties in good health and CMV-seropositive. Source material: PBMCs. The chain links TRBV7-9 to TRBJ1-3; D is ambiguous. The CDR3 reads CASSLAWTSGNTIYF. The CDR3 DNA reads TGTGCCAGCAGCTTAGCATGGACTTCTGGAAACACCATATATTTT.